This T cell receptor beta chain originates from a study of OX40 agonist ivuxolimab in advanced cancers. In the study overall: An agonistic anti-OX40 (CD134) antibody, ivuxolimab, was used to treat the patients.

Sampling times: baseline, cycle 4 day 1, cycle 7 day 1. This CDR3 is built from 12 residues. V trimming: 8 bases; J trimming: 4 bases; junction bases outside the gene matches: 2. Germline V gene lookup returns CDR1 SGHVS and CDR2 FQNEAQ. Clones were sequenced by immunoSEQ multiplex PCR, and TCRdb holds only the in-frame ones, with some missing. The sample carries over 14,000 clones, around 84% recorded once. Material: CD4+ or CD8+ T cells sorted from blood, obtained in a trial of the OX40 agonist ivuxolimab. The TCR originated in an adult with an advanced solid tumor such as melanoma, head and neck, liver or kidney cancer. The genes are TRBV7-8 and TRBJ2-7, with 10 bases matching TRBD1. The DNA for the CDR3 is TGTGCCAGCGGGACAGGGGTATACGAGCAGTACTTC. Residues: CASGTGVYEQYF.